The next 5 T cell receptor beta chains were all read from a single sample in a study of T-cell memory formation after mild COVID-19. TCRdb independently ran MiXCR on the 5' RACE reads; one entry per CDR3 protein. The sample has 400,000 to 450,000 distinct CDR3 sequences, 15% to 20% seen once. The sequenced sample consisted of PBMCs or a T cell subset sorted from them (not recorded which). The receptors originated from a man aged 18 to 35 who had mild COVID-19 (a few samples of this study predate the infection). Cell type and time point are not known.

In its sample, this clonotype was seen a few times. The rearrangement links TRBV19 to TRBJ2-2; 10 bases fit TRBD2. Per germline, CDR1 LNHDA and CDR2 SQIVND (reference sequence). V dropped 0 bases and J dropped 3; count of bases not matched to a gene: 4. The CDR3 extends over 17 amino acids. The CDR3 sequence: CASSIESSGGYTGELFF. The CDR3, as DNA: TGTGCCAGTAGTATAGAGTCTAGCGGGGGATACACCGGGGAGCTGTTTTTT.

The V gene is TRBV9, the J gene TRBJ1-5; the D gene is possibly TRBD1 (6 bases). The germline V and J ends were trimmed by 3 bases and 9 bases, with 16 bases remaining between them. The CDR3 is 14 residues long. CDR1 and CDR2 (germline): SGDLS, YYNGEE. The CDR3 nucleotides are TGTGCCAGCAGCGCCGAACAGGGCGTTGCGCCCCAGCATTTT. It specifies CASSAEQGVAPQHF.

V gene TRBV6-1 combines with J gene TRBJ2-7, with TRBD1 matching over 9 bases. J was trimmed by 2 bases and V by 5 bases; bases with no gene match: 4. Germline CDR1 and CDR2: MNHNS and SASEGT. CDR3 length: 14 residues. CDR3 nucleotides: TGTGCCAGCAGTACCGGACAGGGGCCCTACGAGCAGTACGTC. It specifies CASSTGQGPYEQYV.

This clonotype has more than one count but fewer than ten. The V gene is TRBV4-1, the J gene TRBJ2-1; 14 nucleotides line up with TRBD2. V shed 1 base, J shed 2 bases, and the junction held 4 bases outside the gene matches. The germline V gene encodes CDR1 MGHRA and CDR2 YSYEKL. The CDR3 sequence is 18 residues long. CDR3: CASSQGLAGGPAYNEQFF. CDR3 coding DNA: TGCGCCAGCAGCCAAGGACTAGCGGGGGGGCCTGCCTACAATGAGCAGTTCTTC.

This clonotype has more than one count but fewer than ten. The V gene is TRBV6-2 or TRBV6-3, the J gene TRBJ2-7; possible D gene TRBD2, 5 bases. CDR1 is MNHEY, CDR2 SVGEGT, per germline. The CDR3 totals 16 residues. V was cut by 6 bases and J by 1 base, with 19 bases left in between. The CDR3 region is CASRRAASGKSYEQYF. The CDR3 nucleotides read TGTGCCAGCAGGCGAGCGGCCTCCGGGAAGTCCTACGAGCAGTACTTC.